The clone carrying this T cell receptor (beta chain) is a singleton in its sample. Trimming took 7 bases from V and 9 from J, leaving 13 bases between them. The CDR3 has 11 amino acids. CDR1 and CDR2 from the germline V gene are SQVTM and ANQGSEA. This sample was included in a study of blood T cell repertoires in COVID-19. Overall study: Both acute and convalescent COVID-19 samples were obtained from the United States, Italy and Spain.

Repertoires were generated with immunoSEQ multiplex PCR, while TCRdb's copy carries only in-frame clones and drops some. Of roughly 200,000 clones in the sample, about nine tenths were seen once. This chain uses TRBV29-1 with TRBJ2-1; TRBD2 is a possible D gene (5 bases). The TCR sequence derives from a woman between 40 and 50 years old with acute COVID-19. The sample taken for sequencing was PBMCs or T cells enriched from blood (not recorded which). DNA for the CDR3: TGCAGCGCCAAGTCCGAGGGTGAGCAGTTCTTC. It specifies CSAKSEGEQFF.